These 8 T cell receptor beta chains were all obtained from the same sample, sequenced in a study of T cell responses to AZD1222 COVID-19 vaccine. Using immunoSEQ multiplex PCR, the repertoire was profiled, and TCRdb retains in-frame clones only, with some absent. The sample holds 150,000 to 200,000 clones; 94% are singletons and the top ten take just over 5%. This specimen consisted of peripheral blood, obtained 28 days after the second AZD1222 dose. The origin of the receptors is an adult who received the AZD1222 COVID-19 vaccine.

The chain recombines TRBV21-1 with TRBJ1-3; the table's D call, TRBD1, was not checked against the DNA. TRBV21-1 is a pseudogene segment. This CDR3 is built from 13 residues. The CDR3 reads CASSKEEGRVIYF. CDR3 nucleotide sequence: TGTGCCAGCAGCAAAGAGGAAGGCAGGGTAATATATTTT.

The rearrangement links TRBV4-2 to TRBJ2-1; unclear D gene. Germline CDR1 LGHNA, CDR2 YNFKEQ. V was trimmed by 2 bases and J by 5 bases, leaving 16 bases between them. CDR3 length equals 16 residues. The CDR3 loop reads CASSQTRSAINNEQFF. DNA for the CDR3: TGTGCCAGCAGCCAAACACGGAGCGCCATCAACAATGAGCAGTTCTTC.

This chain joins TRBV28 and TRBJ1-4, with a possible D match to TRBD1 (6 bases). This CDR3 has 16 amino acids. The germline V gene has CDR1 MDHEN and CDR2 SYDVKM. This chain's CDR3 is CASSPAGVIGDEKLFF. As DNA, the CDR3 is TGTGCATCGTCTCCAGCAGGGGTGATCGGGGATGAAAAACTGTTTTTT.

J is TRBJ1-1 and V is TRBV30, with TRBD1 matching 7 bases. V shed 2 bases, J shed 5 bases, and the junction held 8 bases outside the gene matches. Germline values: CDR1 GTSNPN, CDR2 SVGIG (reference sequence). This CDR3 contains 14 residues. The CDR3 DNA is TGTGCCTGGAGTCCTGATGGGACAGTTACTGAAGCTTTCTTT. This encodes CAWSPDGTVTEAFF. Filled out from reference TRBV30 and TRBJ1-1, the complete variable domain reads SQTIHQWPATLVQPVGSPLSLECTVEGTSNPNLYWYRQAAGRGLQLLFYSVGIGQISSEVPQNLSASRPQDRQFILSSKKLLLSDSGFYLCAWSPDGTVTEAFFGQGTRLTVV.

The chain joins TRBV3-1 (or the pseudogene TRBV3-2) to TRBJ1-6; maybe TRBD1 (5 bases). This CDR3 contains 19 residues. The germline CDR1 and CDR2 sequences are LGHDT and YNNKEL (reference sequence). V was pared by 2 bases and J by 0 bases, with 17 bases between. CDR3 protein: CASSQNLLTGSSYNSPLHF. The CDR3 coding sequence is TGTGCCAGCAGCCAAAACTTACTCACAGGTAGCTCCTATAATTCACCCCTCCACTTT.

This clone came up once. The chain joins TRBV7-9 to TRBJ1-2; 8 positions match TRBD1. The CDR3 consists of 14 residues. The germline CDR1 and CDR2 sequences are SEHNR and FQNEAQ (reference sequence). The trim removed 3 bases at V and 6 bases at J, leaving 6 bases unmatched. The CDR3 DNA reads TGTGCCAGCAGCTTCAGACAGGGGTTCGATGGCTACACCTTC. It encodes CASSFRQGFDGYTF.

The genes are TRBV7-9 and TRBJ1-1; 11 nucleotides match TRBD1. Trimming cost V 1 base and J 5 bases; bases outside gene matches: 9. There are 17 residues in the CDR3. Germline CDR1 reads SEHNR; CDR2 reads FQNEAQ (reference sequence). This chain's CDR3 is CASSLGVFGQGATEAFF. The DNA of the CDR3 is TGTGCCAGCAGCTTAGGAGTCTTCGGACAGGGGGCGACTGAAGCTTTCTTT.

The chain uses TRBV24-1 and TRBJ2-7, with a tentative D call TRBD1 (5 bases). The V and J ends lost 10 bases and 4 bases respectively, with 10 bases between them. CDR1 is KGHDR, CDR2 SFDVKD, per germline. The CDR3 covers 11 residues. This chain's CDR3 is CATGDRYEQYF. CDR3 DNA sequence: TGTGCCACAGGGGATCGGTACGAGCAGTACTTC.